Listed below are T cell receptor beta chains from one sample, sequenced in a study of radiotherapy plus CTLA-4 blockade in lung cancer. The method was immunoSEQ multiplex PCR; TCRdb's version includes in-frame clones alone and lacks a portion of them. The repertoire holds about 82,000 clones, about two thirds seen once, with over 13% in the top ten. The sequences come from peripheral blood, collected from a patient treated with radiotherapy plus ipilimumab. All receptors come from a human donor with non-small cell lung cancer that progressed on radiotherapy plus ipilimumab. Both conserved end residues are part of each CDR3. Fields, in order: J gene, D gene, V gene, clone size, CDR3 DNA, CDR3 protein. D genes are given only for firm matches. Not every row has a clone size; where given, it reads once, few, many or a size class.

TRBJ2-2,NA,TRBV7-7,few,TGTGCTAGCAGCCCGGGACGACTTGTCAACACCGGGGAGCTGTTTTTT,CASSPGRLVNTGELFF
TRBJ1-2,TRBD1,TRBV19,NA,TGTGCCAGTAGTTCGGCCGGGACAGGGGGCAATGGCTACACCTTC,CASSSAGTGGNGYTF
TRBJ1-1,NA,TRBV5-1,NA,TGCGCCAGCAGCTTGGACTGGGGCGCGAACACTGAAGCTTTCTTT,CASSLDWGANTEAFF
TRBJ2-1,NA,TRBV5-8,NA,TGTGCCCACCCGGTGCATGAGCAGTTCTTC,CAHPVHEQFF
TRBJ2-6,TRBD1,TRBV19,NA,TGTGCCAGTAGTAACAGGGGCGCGGCTGGGGCCAACGTCCTGACTTTC,CASSNRGAAGANVLTF
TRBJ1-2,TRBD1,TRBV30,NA,TGTGCCTGGGACCCTAAGAGTACAGGGGGCGATGGCTACACCTTC,CAWDPKSTGGDGYTF
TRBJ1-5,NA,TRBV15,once,TGTGCCACCAGCAGTGAGAGATCAGGGGTCGGCAATCAGCCCCAGCATTTT,CATSSERSGVGNQPQHF
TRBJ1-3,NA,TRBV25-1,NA,TGTGCCAGCAGCCCAGGGGCTCGGACTCTTCACTCTGGAAACACCATATATTTT,CASSPGARTLHSGNTIYF
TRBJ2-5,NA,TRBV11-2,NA,TGTGCCAGCAGCTTAGGGCAAGAGACCCAGTACTTC,CASSLGQETQYF
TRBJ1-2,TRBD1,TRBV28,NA,TGTGCCAGCAGCCTCCCTGGACAGGGTGCGAACTATGGCTACACCTTC,CASSLPGQGANYGYTF
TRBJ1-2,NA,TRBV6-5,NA,TGTGCCAGCAGTTACTCGGGTTCGGCAGGGGATGGCTACACCTTC,CASSYSGSAGDGYTF
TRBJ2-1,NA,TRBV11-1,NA,TGTGCCAGCAGCTTAAATGACGTTGGAAATGAGCAGTTCTTC,CASSLNDVGNEQFF
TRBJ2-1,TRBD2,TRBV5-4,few,TGTGCCAGCAGCTTGGGCGGGAGGGCGGACAATGAGCAGTTCTTC,CASSLGGRADNEQFF
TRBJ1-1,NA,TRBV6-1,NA,TGTGCCAGCAGTGGGACAGTAAACACTGAAGCTTTCTTT,CASSGTVNTEAFF
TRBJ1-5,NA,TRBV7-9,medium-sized,TGTGCCAGCAGCGGGGACGATCGTAGCAATCAGCCCCAGCATTTT,CASSGDDRSNQPQHF
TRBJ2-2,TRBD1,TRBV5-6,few,TGTGCCAGCAGCTCGACCGGGACAGGGGACACCGGGGAGCTGTTTTTT,CASSSTGTGDTGELFF
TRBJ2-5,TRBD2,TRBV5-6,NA,TGTGCCAGCTCCGTAGCGGGGGTATGGACCCAGTACTTC,CASSVAGVWTQYF
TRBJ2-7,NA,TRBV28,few,TGTGCCAGCATTACCCCCGACTTGGGTGAGCAGTACTTC,CASITPDLGEQYF
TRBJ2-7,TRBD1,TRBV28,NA,TGTGCCAGCGTCGATCCGGGAACAGGGGTCTACGAGCAGTACTTC,CASVDPGTGVYEQYF
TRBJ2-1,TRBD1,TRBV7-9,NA,TGTGCCAGCAGCCCTTCTCCCGGGACAGGGGGCGGGTACAATGAGCAGTTCTTC,CASSPSPGTGGGYNEQFF
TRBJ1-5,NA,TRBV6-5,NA,TGTGCCAGCAGTTACGGTGGGGTGGGTCAGCCCCAGCATTTT,CASSYGGVGQPQHF
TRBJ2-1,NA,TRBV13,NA,TGTGCCAGCAGCTTAGACGTTAGCGGAAATGAGCAGTTCTTC,CASSLDVSGNEQFF
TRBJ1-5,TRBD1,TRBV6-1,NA,TGTGCCAGCAGTGCCGGGACAGGGGGGCAGCATTTT,CASSAGTGGQHF
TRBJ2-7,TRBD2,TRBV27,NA,TGTGCCAGCAGTTTAAGGGGAGGGGTCCACGAGCAGTACTTC,CASSLRGGVHEQYF
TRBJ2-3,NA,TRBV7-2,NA,TGTGCCAGCAGCCCCGACCCGCGAAATACGCAGTATTTT,CASSPDPRNTQYF
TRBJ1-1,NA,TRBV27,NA,TGTGCCAGCAGTTTATCGTCGAGGGGGAACACTGAAGCTTTCTTT,CASSLSSRGNTEAFF
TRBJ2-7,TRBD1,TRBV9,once,TGTGCCAGCAGCCAACTGCAGGGGGCAAACGAGCAGTACTTC,CASSQLQGANEQYF
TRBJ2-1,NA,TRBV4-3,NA,TGCGCCAGCAGCCAAGATCAGGTCGGGTACAATGAGCAGTTCTTC,CASSQDQVGYNEQFF
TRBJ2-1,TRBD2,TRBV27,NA,TGTGCCAGCAGTTTCGGGTCTAGCGGTTACAATGAGCAGTTCTTC,CASSFGSSGYNEQFF
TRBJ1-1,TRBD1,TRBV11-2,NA,TGTGCCAGCAGCTACCGACAGGGTAACACTGAAGCTTTCTTT,CASSYRQGNTEAFF
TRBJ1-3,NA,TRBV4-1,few,TGCGCCAGCAGCACCGGAAACTCTGGAAACACCATATATTTT,CASSTGNSGNTIYF
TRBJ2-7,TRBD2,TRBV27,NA,TGTGCCAGCAGTCTAGGGGCGGGAGCCTCCTACGAGCAGTACTTC,CASSLGAGASYEQYF
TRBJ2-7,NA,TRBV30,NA,TGTGCCTGGAGTTTGGGCCTTGCCTACGAGCAGTACTTC,CAWSLGLAYEQYF
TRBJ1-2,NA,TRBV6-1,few,TGTGCCAGCAGTGAAAGCTATGGCTACACCTTC,CASSESYGYTF
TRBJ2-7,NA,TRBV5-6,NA,TGTGCCAGCAGCTTGGTTGGGGAGTCGTACGAGCAGTACTTC,CASSLVGESYEQYF
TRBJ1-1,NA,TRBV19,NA,TGTGCCAGTAATCTCGCGGTGAACACTGAAGCTTTCTTT,CASNLAVNTEAFF
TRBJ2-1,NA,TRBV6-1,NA,TGTGCCAGCCTTAGGTCTATCTCCTACAATGAGCAGTTCTTC,CASLRSISYNEQFF
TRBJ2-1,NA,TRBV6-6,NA,TGTGCCAGCAGTTACTCGGCATCCCGCTCCTACAATGAGCAGTTCTTC,CASSYSASRSYNEQFF
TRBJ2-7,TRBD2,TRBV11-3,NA,TGTGCCAGCAGCTGGGATAGCGGGCCCTACGAGCAGTACTTC,CASSWDSGPYEQYF
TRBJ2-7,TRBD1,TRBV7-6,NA,TGTGCCAGCAGCTTAGGGGGACAGGGGTACGAGCAGTACTTC,CASSLGGQGYEQYF
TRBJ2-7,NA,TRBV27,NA,TGTGCCAGCAGGGGGCGGGTTACCCACGAGCAGTACTTC,CASRGRVTHEQYF
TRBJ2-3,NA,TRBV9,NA,TGTGCCAGCAGCGTAGGAGGTAGCAGATCAGATACGCAGTATTTT,CASSVGGSRSDTQYF
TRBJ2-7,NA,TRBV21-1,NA,TGTGCCAGCAGCAGAGTGTCGCAGGGCAGCGGGGCCTCCTACGAGCAGTACTTC,CASSRVSQGSGASYEQYF
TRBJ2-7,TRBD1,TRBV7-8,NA,TGTGCCAGCTGCGCAGGACAGGGACTGACCTACGAGCAGTACTTC,CASCAGQGLTYEQYF
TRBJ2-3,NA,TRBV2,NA,TGTGCCAGCAGTTTACAGGGAGTGGCGGATACGCAGTATTTT,CASSLQGVADTQYF
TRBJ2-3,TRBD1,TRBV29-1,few,TGCAGCGTTGAGGGACAGGATAGCACAGATACGCAGTATTTT,CSVEGQDSTDTQYF